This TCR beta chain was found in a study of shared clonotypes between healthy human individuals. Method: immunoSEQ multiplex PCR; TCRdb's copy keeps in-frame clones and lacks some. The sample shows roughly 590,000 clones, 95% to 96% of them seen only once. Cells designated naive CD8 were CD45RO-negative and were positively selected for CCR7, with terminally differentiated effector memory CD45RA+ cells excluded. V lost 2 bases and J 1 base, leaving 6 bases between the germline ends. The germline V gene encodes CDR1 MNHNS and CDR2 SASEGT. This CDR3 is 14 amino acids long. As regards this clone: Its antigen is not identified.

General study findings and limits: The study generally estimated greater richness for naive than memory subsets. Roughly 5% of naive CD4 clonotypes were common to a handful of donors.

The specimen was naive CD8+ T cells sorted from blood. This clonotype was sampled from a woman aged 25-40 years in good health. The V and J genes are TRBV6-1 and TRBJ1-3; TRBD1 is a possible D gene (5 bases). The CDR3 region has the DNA TGTGCCAGCAGTGAAAAGGGGTCTGGAAACACCATATATTTT. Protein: CASSEKGSGNTIYF.